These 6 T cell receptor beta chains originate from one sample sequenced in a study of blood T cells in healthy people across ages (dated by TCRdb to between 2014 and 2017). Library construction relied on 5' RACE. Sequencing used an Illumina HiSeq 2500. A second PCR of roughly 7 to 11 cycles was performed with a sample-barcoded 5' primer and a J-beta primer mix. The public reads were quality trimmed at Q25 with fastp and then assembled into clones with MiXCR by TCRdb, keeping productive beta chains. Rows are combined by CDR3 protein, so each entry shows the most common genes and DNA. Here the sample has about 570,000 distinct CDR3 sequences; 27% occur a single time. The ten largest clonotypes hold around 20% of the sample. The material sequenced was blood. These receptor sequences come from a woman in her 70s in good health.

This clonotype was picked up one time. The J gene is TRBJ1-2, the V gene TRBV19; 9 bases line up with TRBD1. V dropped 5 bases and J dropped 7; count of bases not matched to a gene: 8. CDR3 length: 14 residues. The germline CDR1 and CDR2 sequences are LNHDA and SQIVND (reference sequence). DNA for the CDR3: TGTGCCAGTAGTGTTCACTCGGACAGGGGTGGCTACACCTTC. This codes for CASSVHSDRGGYTF.

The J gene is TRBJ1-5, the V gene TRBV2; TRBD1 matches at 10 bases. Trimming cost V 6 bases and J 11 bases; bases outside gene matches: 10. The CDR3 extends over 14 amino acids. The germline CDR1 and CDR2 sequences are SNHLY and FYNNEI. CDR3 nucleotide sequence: TGTGCCAGCAGGATCCGGGACAGGGGAACAGCCCAGCATTTT. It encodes CASRIRDRGTAQHF. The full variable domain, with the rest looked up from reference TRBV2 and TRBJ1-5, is EPEVTQTPSHQVTQMGQEVILRCVPISNHLYFYWYRQILGQKVEFLVSFYNNEISEKSEIFDDQFSVERPDGSNFTLKIRSTKLEDSAMYFCASRIRDRGTAQHFGDGTRLSIL.

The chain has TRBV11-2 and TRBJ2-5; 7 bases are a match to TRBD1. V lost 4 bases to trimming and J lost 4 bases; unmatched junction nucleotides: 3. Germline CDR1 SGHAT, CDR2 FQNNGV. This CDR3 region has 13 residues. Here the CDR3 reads CASSSQGRETQYF. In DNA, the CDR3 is TGTGCCAGCAGCTCACAGGGGCGAGAGACCCAGTACTTC.

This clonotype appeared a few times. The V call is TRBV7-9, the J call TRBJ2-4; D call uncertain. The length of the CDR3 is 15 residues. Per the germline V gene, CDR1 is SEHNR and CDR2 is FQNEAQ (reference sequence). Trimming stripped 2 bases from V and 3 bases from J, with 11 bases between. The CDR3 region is CASSLTIGVKNIQYF. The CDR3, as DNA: TGTGCCAGCAGCTTAACGATTGGGGTCAAAAACATTCAGTACTTC.

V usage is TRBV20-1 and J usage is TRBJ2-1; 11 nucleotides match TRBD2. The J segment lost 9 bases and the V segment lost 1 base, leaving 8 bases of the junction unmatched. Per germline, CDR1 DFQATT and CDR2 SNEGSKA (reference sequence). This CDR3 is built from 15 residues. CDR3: CSARALAGGLTEQFF. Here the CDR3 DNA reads TGCAGTGCTAGAGCCTTAGCGGGGGGGCTAACTGAGCAGTTCTTC.

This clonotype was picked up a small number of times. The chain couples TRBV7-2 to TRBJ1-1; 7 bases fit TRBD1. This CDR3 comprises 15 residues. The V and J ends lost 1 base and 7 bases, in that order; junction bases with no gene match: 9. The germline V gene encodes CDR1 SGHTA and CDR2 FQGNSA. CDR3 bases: TGTGCCAGCAGCTTAGATGGGACAGTATCGGGTGAAGCTTTCTTT. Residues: CASSLDGTVSGEAFF.